These 9 T cell receptor beta chains were sequenced from one sample in a study of T cells after yellow fever vaccination. Each CDR3 protein gets one entry after TCRdb re-called the 5' RACE reads with MiXCR. The sample lists some 150,000 distinct CDR3 sequences, roughly 8.8% seen once, with approximately 35% in the top ten. The material sequenced was CD8+ T cells sorted from PBMCs, taken 45 days after the yellow fever booster vaccination. The receptors stem from a man between 18 and 29 years old who received the YFV17D yellow fever vaccine.

This clonotype occurred a few times. The DNA of the CDR3 is TGTGCCAGCAGTTCCCTATTAGCGGGGGGCTCCTACAATGAGCAGTTCTTC. This codes for CASSSLLAGGSYNEQFF. The V call is TRBV12-3 or TRBV12-4, the J call TRBJ2-1, with TRBD2 matching 10 bases. This CDR3 region has 17 residues. The ends lost 4 bases at V and 0 bases at J; junction bases unmatched: 6.

This clonotype appeared a few times. This chain connects TRBV6-6 to TRBJ2-3; 9 bases match TRBD1. CDR3 length: 16 residues. Trimming took 10 bases from V and 6 from J; bases not matched to a gene: 17. CDR1 is MNHNY, CDR2 SVGAGI, per germline (reference sequence). The CDR3: CATNGLRDREGDTQYF. CDR3 in DNA: TGTGCCACCAACGGGTTACGGGACAGGGAGGGTGATACGCAGTATTTT.

This clonotype has just a few counts. The chain recombines TRBV6-2 or TRBV6-3 with TRBJ2-1; 8 bases line up with TRBD2. The CDR3 length is 17 residues. V was clipped by 4 bases and J by 4 bases; unmatched bases: 12. Germline V gene sequence: CDR1 MNHEY, CDR2 SVGEGT. The CDR3 is CASSSLREAGVYNEQFF. The CDR3, as DNA: TGTGCCAGCAGTTCCCTGCGGGAAGCGGGGGTTTACAATGAGCAGTTCTTC.

This clonotype was seen repeatedly, ten times or more. The rearrangement joins TRBV4-3 to TRBJ2-2; 12 positions match TRBD2. Germline V gives CDR1 LGHNA, CDR2 YSLEER. The ends lost 0 bases at V and 5 bases at J; junction bases unmatched: 7. The CDR3 is 18 residues long. The CDR3 DNA reads as TGCGCCAGCAGCCAAGAACCTAGCGGGGGGGCCGGGACCGGGGAGCTGTTTTTT. It is translated as CASSQEPSGGAGTGELFF.

J is TRBJ2-2 and V is TRBV3-1, with D unresolved. The ends were cut back, 1 base at V and 8 bases at J, with 14 bases in the middle. Per the germline V gene, CDR1 is LGHDT and CDR2 is YNNKEL (reference sequence). CDR3 length: 15 amino acids. The CDR3 loop is CASSQADQAWGELFF. As DNA, the CDR3 is TGTGCCAGCAGCCAAGCAGACCAAGCATGGGGGGAGCTGTTTTTT.

This chain uses TRBV12-3 or TRBV12-4 with TRBJ2-7; weak D call: TRBD1 (6 bases). The V end was cut by 5 bases, the J end by 5 bases, with 13 bases between. The CDR3 covers 13 residues. This CDR3 reads CASSPNAGDEQYF. The CDR3 coding sequence is TGTGCCAGCAGTCCAAACGCAGGGGACGAGCAGTACTTC.

The genes are TRBV11-2 and TRBJ2-5; D unresolved. The CDR3 contains 15 residues. The germline CDR1 and CDR2 sequences are SGHAT and FQNNGV. V dropped 5 bases and J dropped 1 base, with 14 bases sitting between them. For the CDR3, the DNA is TGTGCCAGCAGCCAAACTGGACGGTTCCAAGAGACCCAGTACTTC. Protein sequence: CASSQTGRFQETQYF.

This clonotype was picked up a small number of times. The chain has TRBV29-1 and TRBJ2-1; D unclear. The CDR3 length is 12 residues. V was shortened by 3 bases and J by 4 bases, with 7 bases between the two germline ends. Germline lookup yields CDR1 SQVTM and CDR2 ANQGSEA. The CDR3 coding sequence is TGCAGCGTTGATTTTCCTTACAATGAGCAGTTCTTC. It encodes CSVDFPYNEQFF.

This rearrangement joins TRBV4-1 to TRBJ2-7, with TRBD1 identical over 8 bases. This CDR3 spans 14 amino acids. Germline V gives CDR1 MGHRA, CDR2 YSYEKL. V shed 4 bases and J 10 bases; nucleotides not matched to a gene: 12. The DNA for the CDR3 is TGCGCCAGCAGCCCCTTGACAGGGGACCACTCTCAGTACTTC. As protein: CASSPLTGDHSQYF.